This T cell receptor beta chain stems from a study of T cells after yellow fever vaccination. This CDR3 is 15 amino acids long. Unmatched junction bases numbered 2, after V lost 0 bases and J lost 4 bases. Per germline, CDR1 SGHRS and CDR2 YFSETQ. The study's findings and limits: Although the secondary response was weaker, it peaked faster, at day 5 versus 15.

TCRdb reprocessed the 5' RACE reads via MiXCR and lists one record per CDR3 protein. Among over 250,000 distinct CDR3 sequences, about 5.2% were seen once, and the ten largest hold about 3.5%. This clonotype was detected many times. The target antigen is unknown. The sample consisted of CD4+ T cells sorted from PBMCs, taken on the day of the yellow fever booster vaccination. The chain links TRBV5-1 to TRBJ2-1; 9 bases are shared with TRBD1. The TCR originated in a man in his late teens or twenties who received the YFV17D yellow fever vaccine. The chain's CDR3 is CASSLEGTGYNEQFF. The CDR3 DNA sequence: TGCGCCAGCAGCTTGGAGGGGACAGGGTACAATGAGCAGTTCTTC.